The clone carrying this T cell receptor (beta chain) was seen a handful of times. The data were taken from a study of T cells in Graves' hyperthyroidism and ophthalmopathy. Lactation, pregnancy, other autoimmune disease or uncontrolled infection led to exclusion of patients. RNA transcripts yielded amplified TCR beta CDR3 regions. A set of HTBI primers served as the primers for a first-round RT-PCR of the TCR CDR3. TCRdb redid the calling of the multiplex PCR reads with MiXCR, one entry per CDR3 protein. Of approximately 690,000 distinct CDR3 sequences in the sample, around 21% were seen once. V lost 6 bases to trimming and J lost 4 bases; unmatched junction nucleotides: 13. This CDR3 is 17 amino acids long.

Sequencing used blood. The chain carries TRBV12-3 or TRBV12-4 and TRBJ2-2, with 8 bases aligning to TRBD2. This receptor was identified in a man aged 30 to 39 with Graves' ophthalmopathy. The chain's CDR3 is CASSPGTRARATGELFF. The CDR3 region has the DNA TGTGCCAGCAGCCCCGGGACTAGAGCGAGAGCCACCGGGGAGCTGTTTTTT.